Each of the 18 T cell receptor beta chains below was sequenced from the same sample in a study of blood T cell repertoires in COVID-19. Produced via immunoSEQ multiplex PCR; TCRdb's table is partial and in-frame only. The data contain around 130,000 clones, about 90% of them singletons. The sample comprised peripheral blood. The receptor source for this set is a woman aged 80 or over with acute or convalescent COVID-19.

The V and J genes are TRBV3-1 (or the pseudogene TRBV3-2) and TRBJ2-1, with 9 bases identical to TRBD1. This CDR3 has 15 amino acids. Losses at the gene ends were 5 bases for V and 7 bases for J; bases not matched to a gene: 9. Germline assignment: CDR1 LGHDT and CDR2 YNNKEL (reference sequence). The CDR3 protein is CASSSRDRVRNEQFF. DNA for the CDR3: TGTGCCAGCAGCTCCCGGGACAGGGTAAGGAATGAGCAGTTCTTC.

The chain joins TRBV19 to TRBJ1-1; D perhaps matches TRBD1 (6 bases). The CDR3 covers 13 residues. Trimming removed 6 bases at V and 4 bases at J, with 12 bases between. Looked up from germline, CDR1 is LNHDA and CDR2 is SQIVND (reference sequence). The CDR3 DNA is TGTGCCAGTAGCGAGGGGGTTGGCACTGAAGCTTTCTTT. It translates to CASSEGVGTEAFF.

The gene calls are TRBV2 and TRBJ2-2, with a weak D call TRBD2 (5 bases). This CDR3 spans 17 amino acids. Germline V CDR1 and CDR2: SNHLY, FYNNEI. Trimming took off 5 bases at V and 1 base at J, with 17 bases between the two ends. The CDR3 DNA reads as TGTGCCAGCAGTTTTTTCCGGGAAGCACGGAACACCGGGGAGCTGTTTTTT. Protein sequence: CASSFFREARNTGELFF.

V and J are TRBV5-1 and TRBJ1-2; D is perhaps TRBD1 (5 bases). The CDR3 runs 14 residues. Germline lookup yields CDR1 SGHRS and CDR2 YFSETQ. V gave up 5 bases and J gave up 4 bases, with 15 bases separating them. The CDR3, as DNA: TGCGCCAGCAGTTCCCAGGGAACCATCTATGGCTACACCTTC. This translates into CASSSQGTIYGYTF.

J is TRBJ1-1 and V is TRBV5-1; no reliable D call. V was pared by 5 bases and J by 1 base, with 12 bases between. From germline, CDR1 is SGHRS and CDR2 YFSETQ. This CDR3 comprises 14 residues. The CDR3 loop reads CASREATGNTEAFF. In DNA form, the CDR3 reads TGCGCCAGCAGAGAAGCTACCGGGAACACTGAAGCTTTCTTT.

The V call is TRBV5-1, the J call TRBJ1-3; D perhaps matches TRBD1 (6 bases). Germline CDR1 reads SGHRS; CDR2 reads YFSETQ. The CDR3 loop spans 15 amino acids. The V end was cut by 4 bases, the J end by 2 bases, with 13 bases between. CDR3 coding DNA: TGCGCCAGCAGCCCTCACAGGGCCCCTGGAAACACCATATATTTT. Residues: CASSPHRAPGNTIYF.

The V and J genes are TRBV6-5 and TRBJ1-2; D perhaps matches TRBD1 (5 bases). CDR1 is MNHEY, CDR2 SVGAGI, per germline. This CDR3 is built from 12 residues. Trimming shortened V by 7 bases and J by 3 bases, and 9 bases separated the two germline ends. CDR3 sequence (DNA): TGTGCCAGCAAAGGGACTGACTATGGCTACACCTTC. Its translation: CASKGTDYGYTF.

The rearrangement joins TRBV5-4 to TRBJ1-1; no reliable D call. V was pared by 4 bases and J by 8 bases, with 15 bases between. CDR1 is SGHNT, CDR2 YYREEE, per germline (reference sequence). CDR3 length: 13 residues. The CDR3 reads CASSPGSRSEAFF. CDR3 DNA sequence: TGTGCCAGCAGCCCGGGATCACGGTCGGAAGCTTTCTTT.

This chain uses TRBV28 with TRBJ1-5, with 10 positions matching TRBD1. Germline V gives CDR1 MDHEN, CDR2 SYDVKM. V dropped 6 bases and J dropped 11; count of bases not matched to a gene: 10. This CDR3 is built from 14 residues. For the CDR3, the DNA is TGTGCCAGCAGCTTAGGACAGGGGGGTTCATCCCAGCATTTT. Amino acid sequence: CASSLGQGGSSQHF.

The V gene is TRBV7-9, the J gene TRBJ2-1; 13 bases align to TRBD2. The V and J ends lost 4 bases and 4 bases, in that order; junction bases with no gene match: 4. The germline gives CDR1 SEHNR, CDR2 FQNEAQ (reference sequence). The CDR3 has 16 residues. The CDR3: CASSSGLAGDYNEQFF. CDR3 nucleotide sequence: TGTGCCAGCAGCTCCGGACTAGCGGGGGATTACAATGAGCAGTTCTTC.

The gene calls are TRBV7-2 and TRBJ1-2; perhaps TRBD1 as D (5 bases). The CDR3 is 13 amino acids. CDR1 and CDR2 (germline): SGHTA, FQGNSA. The V end lost 5 bases, the J end lost 4 bases, and 11 bases lay between the germline ends. The CDR3 sequence is CASSPSGGYGYTF. The CDR3 nucleotides are TGTGCCAGCAGCCCCTCGGGGGGCTATGGCTACACCTTC. Together with reference TRBV7-2 and TRBJ1-2, the CDR3 gives the full variable domain: GAGVSQSPSNKVTEKGKDVELRCDPISGHTALYWYRQSLGQGLEFLIYFQGNSAPDKSGLPSDRFSAERTGGSVSTLTIQRTQQEDSAVYLCASSPSGGYGYTFGSGTRLTVV.

The chain employs TRBV5-3 and TRBJ1-3; D not resolved. TRBV5-3 is treated as an ORF (open reading frame) with a function not yet certain. Deletions cut 10 bases from V and 0 bases from J, with 14 bases between. This CDR3 contains 14 residues. The CDR3 sequence is CARRETDSGNTIYF. In nucleotides, the CDR3 is TGTGCCCGGAGGGAGACTGACTCTGGAAACACCATATATTTT.

In the case of this clone: One end of the junction does not line up with germline, which may come from a read error. The V and J genes are TRBV4-1 and TRBJ2-7, with 11 bases lining up with TRBD2. This CDR3 has 14 residues. CDR1 and CDR2 from the germline V gene are MGHRA and YSYEKL. CDR3 protein: CASSLGRLAGGQEF. CDR3 DNA: TGCGCCAGCAGCCTAGGTAGGCTAGCGGGGGGCCAGGAATTC.

The rearrangement joins TRBV5-1 to TRBJ1-3; D might be TRBD1 (5 bases). This CDR3 spans 17 amino acids. Trimming shortened V by 1 base and J by 4 bases, and 18 bases separated the two germline ends. Germline loops: CDR1 SGHRS, CDR2 YFSETQ. The DNA of the CDR3 is TGCGCCAGCAGCTTGACCCCCCAGGGAACTCCAGGAAACACCATATATTTT. Protein: CASSLTPQGTPGNTIYF.

The chain couples TRBV7-8 to TRBJ1-5; tentatively, D is TRBD1 (6 bases). Trimming took 5 bases from V and 0 from J, leaving 14 bases between them. CDR3 size: 16 residues. In germline, CDR1 is SGHVS, CDR2 FQNEAQ. As DNA, the CDR3 is TGTGCCAGCAGCATCGGGACAATCGATAGCAATCAGCCCCAGCATTTT. Translated: CASSIGTIDSNQPQHF. The whole variable domain, remainder taken from reference TRBV7-8 and TRBJ1-5, is GAGVSQSPRYKVAKRGQDVALRCDPISGHVSLFWYQQALGQGPEFLTYFQNEAQLDKSGLPSDRFFAERPEGSVSTLKIQRTQQEDSAVYLCASSIGTIDSNQPQHFGDGTRLSIL.

This chain links TRBV5-1 with TRBJ1-4; TRBD1 aligns across 9 bases. The V gene's germline CDR1 is SGHRS and CDR2 YFSETQ. J gave up 1 base and V 3 bases, and 4 bases lay outside the gene matches. CDR3 length: 16 residues. The CDR3 nucleotides read TGCGCCAGCAGCTCGACAGGGGGTGTAACTAATGAAAAACTGTTTTTT. This sequence encodes CASSSTGGVTNEKLFF.

This chain joins TRBV6-2 or TRBV6-3 and TRBJ2-1, with 9 nucleotides matching TRBD2. Trimming at V came to 6 bases and at J to 5 bases, leaving 5 bases not matched to a gene. CDR3 length: 14 residues. Germline V CDR1 and CDR2: MNHEY, SVGEGT. The CDR3 DNA is TGTGCCAGCAGCGGAGCGGGGGGAAACAATGAGCAGTTCTTC. Translation gives CASSGAGGNNEQFF.

This chain joins TRBV7-9 and TRBJ2-3, with D possibly being TRBD2 (5 bases). Trimming stripped 2 bases from V and 2 bases from J, with 11 bases between. Per the germline V gene, CDR1 is SEHNR and CDR2 is FQNEAQ (reference sequence). The length of the CDR3 is 15 residues. The CDR3 here is CASSLLSGNTDTQYF. CDR3 nucleotides: TGTGCCAGCAGCTTACTTTCGGGAAACACAGATACGCAGTATTTT.